This T cell receptor beta chain was retrieved from a study of CD4+ T cells in melanoma. Germline V gene data show CDR1 as MDHEN and CDR2 as SYDVKM. CDR3 length: 13 amino acids. The V end lost 5 bases, the J end lost 7 bases, and 12 bases lay between the germline ends. The repertoire was sequenced with immunoSEQ multiplex PCR; TCRdb's copy has only in-frame clones and lacks some. The data hold some 5,000 clones, with 50% to 70% observed a single time. The specimen was cells from a culture (not recorded whether cultured in vitro). The TCR sequence derives from a human donor with melanoma. The chain uses TRBV28 and TRBJ1-5; perhaps TRBD1 as D (5 bases). The CDR3 loop reads CASSPPRGQPQHF. For the CDR3, the DNA is TGTGCCAGCAGTCCGCCGCGGGGGCAGCCCCAGCATTTT.